The 20 T cell receptor beta chains in this list originate from one sample, sequenced in a study of T-cell memory formation after mild COVID-19. MiXCR was run by TCRdb on the 5' RACE reads, yielding one entry per CDR3 protein. The sample holds approximately 270,000 distinct CDR3 sequences; 15% to 20% are singletons and the top ten take roughly 25%. The specimen sequenced was PBMCs or a T cell subset sorted from them (not recorded which). These TCRs come from a man aged 18 to 29 who had mild COVID-19 (a few samples of this study predate the infection). Cell type and time point are not known.

This chain links TRBV4-3 with TRBJ1-2; D may be TRBD1 (6 bases). There are 18 residues in the CDR3. Germline CDR1 LGHNA, CDR2 YSLEER. V was cut by 0 bases and J by 5 bases, with 22 bases left in between. CDR3 residues: CASSQDWLQGGAGYGYTF. CDR3 sequence (DNA): TGCGCCAGCAGCCAAGATTGGCTGCAAGGGGGGGCCGGATATGGCTACACCTTC.

The chain carries TRBV7-3 and TRBJ2-5, with 10 positions matching TRBD2. CDR1 is SGHTA, CDR2 FQGTGA, per germline. V lost 2 bases and J lost 7; bases outside the gene matches: 7. The CDR3 has 15 amino acids. The CDR3 spells CASSLLAGAGMTQYF. As DNA, the CDR3 is TGTGCCAGCAGCTTACTAGCGGGGGCCGGGATGACCCAGTACTTC.

The table lists this clonotype with a few counts. This chain uses TRBV7-2 with TRBJ2-3, with D perhaps matching TRBD2 (6 bases). Germline V gene data show CDR1 as SGHTA and CDR2 as FQGNSA. The CDR3 is made up of 12 amino acids. The germline V and J ends were trimmed by 6 bases and 6 bases, with 10 bases remaining between them. CDR3 protein: CASRGGEDTQYF. CDR3 DNA: TGTGCCAGCAGAGGCGGGGAGGATACGCAGTATTTT. Looking up the rest from reference TRBV7-2 and TRBJ2-3 gives the full variable domain: GAGVSQSPSNKVTEKGKDVELRCDPISGHTALYWYRQSLGQGLEFLIYFQGNSAPDKSGLPSDRFSAERTGGSVSTLTIQRTQQEDSAVYLCASRGGEDTQYFGPGTRLTVL.

This CDR3 reads CASQLAPQETQYF. In DNA form, the CDR3 reads TGCGCCAGCCAACTAGCTCCTCAAGAGACCCAGTACTTC. V and J are TRBV4-1 and TRBJ2-5; possible D gene TRBD2, 6 bases. The CDR3 has 13 amino acids. Germline V gives CDR1 MGHRA, CDR2 YSYEKL. Trimming removed 8 bases from V and 2 bases from J, with 12 bases in between.

This clonotype was counted ten times or more. The chain's CDR3 is CASSPRSRAGGPWHSTDTQYF. CDR3 nucleotide sequence: TGTGCCAGCAGTCCCCGATCACGGGCGGGGGGGCCCTGGCATAGCACAGATACGCAGTATTTT. This sequence joins TRBV6-5 and TRBJ2-3; 9 positions agree with TRBD2. Germline values: CDR1 MNHEY, CDR2 SVGAGI. With 5 bases clipped from V and 0 bases from J, the junction kept 21 bases outside the gene matches. The CDR3 covers 21 residues.

A few counts support this clonotype. This CDR3 reads CASSLAGQINEKLFF. CDR3 DNA: TGTGCCAGCAGCTTAGCGGGCCAGATTAATGAAAAACTGTTTTTT. This chain joins TRBV7-6 and TRBJ1-4; D is uncertain. V dropped 0 bases and J dropped 4 bases, with 9 bases sitting between them. Germline V CDR1 and CDR2: SGHVS, FNYEAQ. The CDR3 extends over 15 amino acids.

The chain couples TRBV6-5 to TRBJ1-2; D is unresolved. Germline V gene data show CDR1 as MNHEY and CDR2 as SVGAGI. The CDR3 spans 13 residues. The germline V and J ends were trimmed by 4 bases and 8 bases, with 14 bases remaining between them. The CDR3 nucleotides read TGTGCCAGCAGTTGGGGAGGGAAAGAGGGCTACACCTTC. This translates into CASSWGGKEGYTF.

This clonotype has only a few counts. J is TRBJ2-7 and V is TRBV18, with TRBD1 identical over 12 bases. The CDR3 spans 16 residues. In germline, CDR1 is KGHSH, CDR2 LQKENI. The junction had 6 bases not matched to a gene; V was cut back by 2 bases and J by 4 bases. This CDR3 reads CASSPGPGQGAYEQYF. The CDR3 nucleotides are TGTGCCAGCTCACCAGGACCGGGACAGGGGGCTTACGAGCAGTACTTC. The full variable domain, in which reference TRBV18 and TRBJ2-7 provide the parts outside the CDR3, is NAGVMQNPRHLVRRRGQEARLRCSPMKGHSHVYWYRQLPEEGLKFMVYLQKENIIDESGMPKERFSAEFPKEGPSILRIQQVVRGDSAAYFCASSPGPGQGAYEQYFGPGTRLTVT.

In its sample, this clonotype was seen many times. The gene calls are TRBV5-1 and TRBJ2-1; D is possibly TRBD1 (5 bases). Trimming pared 0 bases from V and 7 bases from J, leaving 14 bases between. The CDR3 is 15 amino acids. Germline V gene lookup returns CDR1 SGHRS and CDR2 YFSETQ. CDR3 sequence: CASSLVPTERNEQFF. In DNA, the CDR3 is TGCGCCAGCAGCTTGGTTCCGACAGAGAGAAATGAGCAGTTCTTC.

The rearrangement links TRBV11-2 to TRBJ2-7; TRBD1 aligns across 8 bases. The CDR3 has 15 residues. Germline lookup yields CDR1 SGHAT and CDR2 FQNNGV. The V segment lost 4 bases and the J segment 4 bases; nucleotides outside the gene matches: 9. The CDR3 loop is CASSYYAGGGYEQYF. The DNA of the CDR3 is TGTGCCAGCAGCTACTATGCAGGGGGCGGATACGAGCAGTACTTC.

V is TRBV20-1 and J is TRBJ2-5, with TRBD2 as a possible D gene (5 bases). V lost 4 bases, J lost 2 bases, and 8 bases lay in between. This CDR3 has 12 residues. Germline lookup yields CDR1 DFQATT and CDR2 SNEGSKA (reference sequence). Written as DNA, the CDR3 is TGCAGTGCTACCGGGATTCAAGAGACCCAGTACTTC. It yields the protein CSATGIQETQYF.

V and J are TRBV5-6 and TRBJ2-1; D perhaps matches TRBD1 (5 bases). Germline V gives CDR1 SGHDT, CDR2 YYEEEE. V lost 1 base to trimming and J lost 8 bases, with 13 bases between them. CDR3 length: 14 residues. This chain's CDR3 is CASSLSPGADEQFF. CDR3 DNA sequence: TGTGCCAGCAGCTTGAGTCCTGGGGCGGATGAGCAGTTCTTC.

This clonotype was seen only a few times. This sequence joins TRBV6-5 and TRBJ1-6; D may be TRBD1 (5 bases). The CDR3 contains 15 residues. Germline assignment: CDR1 MNHEY and CDR2 SVGAGI. V was cut by 2 bases and J by 5 bases, with 10 bases left in between. Here the CDR3 DNA reads TGTGCCAGCAGTTACGGGGGGGGAAATAATTCACCCCTCCACTTT. It is translated as CASSYGGGNNSPLHF.

This clonotype was recorded many times. This sequence joins TRBV5-1 and TRBJ1-5; D remains ambiguous. The germline CDR1 and CDR2 sequences are SGHRS and YFSETQ. The CDR3 consists of 15 residues. The germline V and J ends were trimmed by 4 bases and 0 bases, with 11 bases remaining between them. The CDR3 DNA reads as TGCGCCAGCAGCGTCGGGGAGCATAGCAATCAGCCCCAGCATTTT. It is translated as CASSVGEHSNQPQHF.

This clonotype was seen a handful of times. This chain links TRBV4-3 with TRBJ1-1; no firm D call. V was trimmed by 3 bases and J by 8 bases, leaving 13 bases between them. The CDR3 sequence is 13 residues long. Germline V gives CDR1 LGHNA, CDR2 YSLEER. CDR3 sequence: CASSQAVGREAFF. As DNA, the CDR3 is TGCGCCAGCAGCCAGGCCGTCGGCAGGGAAGCTTTCTTT.

This chain joins TRBV29-1 and TRBJ2-1, with D maybe TRBD1 (5 bases). V dropped 7 bases and J dropped 4 bases, with 17 bases sitting between them. The CDR3 is made up of 14 amino acids. Germline V gene lookup returns CDR1 SQVTM and CDR2 ANQGSEA. CDR3 in amino acids: CSGQTVGIYNEQFF. In nucleotides, the CDR3 is TGCAGCGGACAGACAGTCGGAATTTACAATGAGCAGTTCTTC.

This clonotype was found a few times. This chain uses TRBV12-3 or TRBV12-4 with TRBJ2-5; D unresolved. The ends were cut back, 6 bases at V and 2 bases at J, with 10 bases in the middle. The CDR3 has 13 amino acids. This CDR3 reads CASRNLDQETQYF. In nucleotides, the CDR3 is TGTGCCAGCAGGAACCTCGATCAAGAGACCCAGTACTTC.

There are a few counts of this clonotype. This sequence joins TRBV7-9 and TRBJ2-2; D gene uncertain. Germline CDR1 is SEHNR and CDR2 is FQNEAQ (reference sequence). CDR3 length: 18 residues. The V gene lost 2 bases and the J gene lost 4 bases, with 20 bases spanning the gap. DNA of the CDR3: TGTGCCAGCAGCTTAAGACCGAGGTTGAGTTTAGGCACCGGGGAGCTGTTTTTT. Translating gives CASSLRPRLSLGTGELFF. The full variable domain, completed using reference TRBV7-9 and TRBJ2-2, is DTGVSQNPRHKITKRGQNVTFRCDPISEHNRLYWYRQTLGQGPEFLTYFQNEAQLEKSRLLSDRFSAERPKGSFSTLEIQRTEQGDSAMYLCASSLRPRLSLGTGELFFGEGSRLTVL.

The CDR3 nucleotides are TGTGCCAGCCCCGGGACAGAAAACGATGAGCAGTTCTTC. Translating gives CASPGTENDEQFF. This chain joins TRBV25-1 and TRBJ2-1; 7 nucleotides line up with TRBD1. The germline gives CDR1 MGHDK, CDR2 SYGVNS. V lost 8 bases to trimming and J lost 8 bases; unmatched junction nucleotides: 9. The CDR3 runs 13 residues. Full variable domain (missing parts from reference TRBV25-1 and TRBJ2-1): EADIYQTPRYLVIGTGKKITLECSQTMGHDKMYWYQQDPGMELHLIHYSYGVNSTEKGDLSSESTVSRIRTEHFPLTLESARPSHTSQYLCASPGTENDEQFFGPGTRLTVL.

This clonotype was found a few times. The chain uses TRBV7-8 and TRBJ2-1, with D uncertain. The CDR3 covers 16 residues. Germline loops: CDR1 SGHVS, CDR2 FQNEAQ. V lost 2 bases and J 0 bases, leaving 11 bases between the germline ends. The CDR3 loop is CASSLLVRSSYNEQFF. The CDR3 nucleotides read TGTGCCAGCAGCTTACTAGTTAGGAGCTCCTACAATGAGCAGTTCTTC.